This T cell receptor beta chain was captured by sequencing in a study of beta chain features in type 1 diabetes. Findings and limits, study-wide: Researchers reported that naive, central memory and Treg TCRB repertoires appeared more similar in patients than in healthy donors. Among all four CD4+ subsets, Type 1 diabetes patients had TCRB CDR3s that were moderately but significantly shorter.

The trim removed 5 bases at V and 3 bases at J, leaving 12 bases unmatched. Germline CDR1 SGHTA, CDR2 FQGTGA. The CDR3 is 16 amino acids. What was sequenced were expressed TCRB transcripts, since all of the isolated RNA had been reverse transcribed. Generated by immunoSEQ multiplex PCR, the TCRdb table keeps only in-frame clones and is missing some. Here the sample spans hundreds of thousands of clones, more than 13% being singletons. CD45RO/CCR7/CD25/CD127/CD95/CD27 sorting isolated CD4+ naive, central memory, regulatory and stem cell-like memory cells. This clone was observed a few times. Its antigen is currently unknown.

Source material: naive CD4+ T cells from blood. The sequence derives from a man younger than 35 with type 1 diabetes. This chain connects TRBV7-3 to TRBJ2-5, with 7 bases lining up with TRBD2. The CDR3 sequence: CASSPMGGTVKETQYF. The CDR3 DNA follows: TGTGCCAGCAGCCCGATGGGGGGGACGGTGAAAGAGACCCAGTACTTC.